This T cell receptor (beta chain) was sequenced for a study of blood T cell repertoires in COVID-19 (dated by TCRdb to the early 2020s). Background for the entire study: Samples covering the acute and convalescent phases of COVID-19 were provided by collaborators in the United States, Italy and Spain. Samples were obtained from the ongoing ImmuneRACE study (first 160 participants) and from over 1,000 subjects provided by 6 global collaborators. HLA class I and class II types, where available, came from metadata supplied by the sample provider rather than from assay-based typing. The repertoires were made available in a free public database intended to serve as a resource for research on the immune response to SARS-CoV-2. The sample metadata nearly always contained a de-identified subject ID, COVID-19 status, age in years and sex. Subjects who had been exposed to COVID-19, were actively infected with it, or had recovered from it provided the deeply sampled blood TCRbeta repertoires that made up the dataset. The prospective study material was composed of cDNA or gDNA derived from T cells, B-cell-depleted T cells, or PBMCs.

Samples from volunteer blood donors who had recovered from COVID-19 were contributed by a second Seattle source. Collaborating institutions collected whole blood in K2EDTA tubes following their own protocols. For TCRbeta analysis, collaborators shipped samples as frozen whole blood, isolated PBMCs, or DNA extracted from either of those sample types. TCRbeta CDR3 regions were amplified from genomic DNA using the immunoSEQ Assay, a bias-controlled multiplex PCR. The authors' pipeline ran thus. The number of nucleated cells in each sample was estimated from the amplification of reference gene primers within the assay. To quantify the absolute abundance of each unique TCRbeta CDR3 rearrangement, sequence reads were collapsed and filtered. For each sample, productive Simpson clonality was calculated by taking the square root of Simpson's diversity index across productive rearrangements. TCRdb's version of the immuneACCESS table is confined to in-frame rearrangements and falls short of the full clone set. An unresolved V gene accounts for under half of the shortfall where checked; the remainder is of unknown origin. The V and J calls and the clone size are those of that table, but D and trimming were determined from the DNA. The sample table shows approximately 190,000 clones, and roughly 90% are seen once. Of the sample, less than 7.5% is held by the ten largest clones.

The investigation overall reported the following: The amount of clinical and demographic metadata varied by source and participant and was provided uncurated.

According to the germline V gene (reference sequence), CDR1 reads MNHEY and CDR2 reads SMNVEV. The CDR3 runs 17 residues from the cysteine to the phenylalanine. The entry retains the CDR3 DNA only, 51 bases that are in frame from base 1. Trimmed from V: 4 bases; trimmed from J: 3 bases; junction bases lacking a gene match: 13. This clone came up a few times. The antigen it binds to is not known. No quality values exist for individual bases; no much larger clone is one base distant. This clonotype was sampled from a woman between 35 and 50 years old who had recovered from COVID-19. The source material was peripheral blood. This chain joins TRBV27 to TRBJ2-7, with 9 bases aligning to TRBD2. CDR3 loop: CASSSALRLAGNYEQYF. The bases are TGTGCCAGCAGTTCCGCCCTCCGGCTAGCGGGAAACTACGAGCAGTACTTC.